The 32 T cell receptor beta chains below were found in one sample sequenced in a study of blood T cell repertoires in COVID-19. Measured with immunoSEQ multiplex PCR; TCRdb has only the in-frame clones, and not every one. The sample includes about 69,000 clones, about four fifths seen only once; the top ten take approximately 45%. The sequenced sample was peripheral blood. The receptors derive from a human donor in a cohort sampled during active COVID-19.

This chain links TRBV14 with TRBJ2-1, with 9 bases identical to TRBD2. Trimming cost V 4 bases and J 0 bases; bases outside gene matches: 1. The CDR3 spans 15 residues. The germline V gene has CDR1 SGHDN and CDR2 FVKESK. CDR3 residues: CASSPAGGSYNEQFF. The CDR3 coding sequence is TGTGCCAGCAGCCCAGCGGGGGGCTCCTACAATGAGCAGTTCTTC.

The chain couples TRBV2 to TRBJ1-5; no clear D. Between the trimmed V and J ends, which lost 7 bases and 3 bases, there was a span of 7 bases. This CDR3 has 12 amino acids. Per the germline V gene, CDR1 is SNHLY and CDR2 is FYNNEI. CDR3 sequence (DNA): TGTGCCAGCAAGAGGGCCAATCAGCCCCAGCATTTT. Translating gives CASKRANQPQHF.

The rearrangement joins TRBV28 to TRBJ2-7; a possible D gene is TRBD2 (6 bases). Germline values: CDR1 MDHEN, CDR2 SYDVKM. V was trimmed by 3 bases and J by 5 bases, leaving 14 bases between them. The CDR3 loop spans 14 amino acids. The CDR3 region is CASSLEGPNNEQYF. The CDR3 region has the DNA TGTGCCAGCAGTTTGGAGGGCCCCAACAACGAGCAGTACTTC.

This clone was seen more than once but under ten times. CDR3 residues: CASSQSADGYTF. Written as DNA, the CDR3 is TGTGCCAGCAGCCAATCAGCGGACGGCTACACCTTC. This sequence joins TRBV16 and TRBJ1-2; D is ambiguous. The V and J ends lost 0 bases and 8 bases respectively, with 7 bases between them. The germline gives CDR1 KGHSY, CDR2 FQNENV. This CDR3 has 12 amino acids. The whole variable domain, remainder taken from reference TRBV16 and TRBJ1-2, is GEEVAQTPKHLVRGEGQKAKLYCAPIKGHSYVFWYQQVLKNEFKFLISFQNENVFDETGMPKERFSAKCLPNSPCSLEIQATKLEDSAVYFCASSQSADGYTFGSGTRLTVV.

The chain has TRBV27 and TRBJ1-2; 7 nucleotides align to TRBD1. Germline V gene sequence: CDR1 MNHEY, CDR2 SMNVEV (reference sequence). The CDR3 sequence is 13 residues long. Unmatched junction bases numbered 5, after V lost 3 bases and J lost 7 bases. CDR3 amino acids: CASSFKGAGGYTF. The CDR3 DNA sequence: TGTGCCAGCAGTTTCAAGGGGGCGGGTGGCTACACCTTC.

This sequence joins TRBV2 and TRBJ2-2, with TRBD1 as a possible D gene (5 bases). CDR1 is SNHLY and CDR2 is FYNNEI in the germline V gene. With 3 bases removed from V and 0 bases from J, the gap between germline ends came to 8 bases. CDR3 length equals 15 residues. The CDR3 DNA follows: TGTGCCAGCAGTGACAGGGCTGCGAACACCGGGGAGCTGTTTTTT. This gives the protein CASSDRAANTGELFF.

The chain is built from TRBV5-5 and TRBJ2-2; D is possibly TRBD2 (5 bases). V lost 5 bases, J lost 0 bases, and 11 bases lay in between. This CDR3 has 15 residues. Germline V CDR1 and CDR2: SGHKS, YYEKEE (reference sequence). The DNA of the CDR3 is TGTGCCAGCAGTCCCTTGCGGGCGAACACCGGGGAGCTGTTTTTT. As protein: CASSPLRANTGELFF.

The CDR3 reads CASSLRPPGTGDTGELFF. The CDR3 coding sequence is TGCGCCAGCAGCTTGCGCCCCCCCGGGACAGGGGATACCGGGGAGCTGTTTTTT. This chain connects TRBV5-1 to TRBJ2-2; 10 bases line up with TRBD1. The V segment lost 1 base and the J segment 5 bases; nucleotides outside the gene matches: 11. Germline assignment: CDR1 SGHRS and CDR2 YFSETQ. This CDR3 has 18 residues.

CDR3 bases: TGTGCCAGCAGCGGCGGAGGGGATGGCGAAAAACTGTTTTTT. Residues: CASSGGGDGEKLFF. The genes are TRBV7-2 and TRBJ1-4, with D possibly matching TRBD1 (5 bases). V was trimmed by 5 bases and J by 8 bases, leaving 15 bases between them. Germline V gene data show CDR1 as SGHTA and CDR2 as FQGNSA. The CDR3 is made up of 14 amino acids.

This CDR3 is CATSDSDVGSNEKLFF. The CDR3 DNA is TGTGCCACCAGTGATAGTGATGTTGGGAGTAATGAAAAACTGTTTTTT. The gene calls are TRBV24-1 and TRBJ1-4; D is ambiguous. The CDR3 has 16 residues. V lost 3 bases, J lost 4 bases, and 14 bases lay in between. Germline CDR1 is KGHDR and CDR2 is SFDVKD.

V gene TRBV5-1 combines with J gene TRBJ1-4, with D perhaps TRBD1 (6 bases). CDR3 size: 15 residues. Trimming took 5 bases from V and 0 from J, leaving 11 bases between them. Germline V gene lookup returns CDR1 SGHRS and CDR2 YFSETQ. The CDR3 region is CASRRDTATNEKLFF. The CDR3 DNA is TGCGCCAGCAGACGGGACACGGCAACTAATGAAAAACTGTTTTTT. Full variable domain (remainder filled in from reference TRBV5-1 and TRBJ1-4): KAGVTQTPRYLIKTRGQQVTLSCSPISGHRSVSWYQQTPGQGLQFLFEYFSETQRNKGNFPGRFSGRQFSNSRSEMNVSTLELGDSALYLCASRRDTATNEKLFFGSGTQLSVL.

The chain combines TRBV5-4 with TRBJ2-1; 8 positions agree with TRBD1. The ends lost 3 bases at V and 7 bases at J; junction bases unmatched: 9. The CDR3 sequence is 15 residues long. Germline loops: CDR1 SGHNT, CDR2 YYREEE (reference sequence). CDR3 sequence: CASSWGDRNGNEQFF. CDR3 sequence (DNA): TGTGCCAGCAGCTGGGGGGACAGGAATGGGAATGAGCAGTTCTTC.

This clone was observed a few times. The chain uses TRBV3-1 (or the pseudogene TRBV3-2) and TRBJ2-1; D is uncertain. The germline gives CDR1 LGHDT, CDR2 YNNKEL (reference sequence). The V gene lost 1 base and the J gene lost 7 bases, with 14 bases spanning the gap. This CDR3 comprises 15 residues. The DNA of the CDR3 is TGTGCCAGCAGCCAAGTTGGGCAAGCCTGGAATGAGCAGTTCTTC. Its protein is CASSQVGQAWNEQFF.

This rearrangement joins TRBV28 to TRBJ2-3, with 9 bases fitting TRBD1. Per the germline V gene, CDR1 is MDHEN and CDR2 is SYDVKM. J was trimmed by 4 bases and V by 6 bases; bases with no gene match: 8. The CDR3 totals 15 residues. CDR3 DNA sequence: TGTGCCAGCAGCCGCGGGACAGGGCTGGCAGATACGCAGTATTTT. Translation gives CASSRGTGLADTQYF.

The chain combines TRBV19 with TRBJ2-3, with D possibly matching TRBD1 (5 bases). V was clipped by 7 bases and J by 2 bases, with 16 bases between them. Germline V gene data show CDR1 as LNHDA and CDR2 as SQIVND (reference sequence). The CDR3 length is 15 residues. DNA of the CDR3: TGTGCCAGTATGGGGCCAGTGGGATTCACAGATACGCAGTATTTT. This translates into CASMGPVGFTDTQYF.

This chain connects TRBV4-2 to TRBJ2-1; 9 positions match TRBD2. This CDR3 comprises 17 residues. Germline-derived CDR1 and CDR2 are LGHNA and YNFKEQ. Trimming took 1 base from V and 4 from J; bases not matched to a gene: 8. The DNA for the CDR3 is TGTGCCAGCAGCCAAGCCCGGCATAGCGGGGGATACAATGAGCAGTTCTTC. Translated: CASSQARHSGGYNEQFF.

In the case of this clone: One junction end disagrees with the germline gene, perhaps due to a read error. The DNA of the CDR3 is TGTGCTAGCAGCGCCTGGGCGAACGGGGAGCTGTTTTTT. Amino acid sequence: CASSAWANGELFF. This chain links TRBV7-7 with TRBJ2-2; D unclear. Per germline, CDR1 SSHAT and CDR2 FNYEAQ (reference sequence). The CDR3 spans 13 residues. The full variable domain, its missing parts supplied by reference TRBV7-7 and TRBJ2-2, is GAGVSQSPRYKVTKRGQDVTLRCDPISSHATLYWYQQALGQGPEFLTYFNYEAQPDKSGLPSDRFSAERPEGSISTLTIQRTEQRDSAMYRCASSAWANGELFFGEGSRLTVL.

The chain recombines TRBV5-1 with TRBJ2-1; D possibly corresponds to TRBD2 (5 bases). There are 14 residues in the CDR3. Trimming took 0 bases from V and 3 from J, leaving 7 bases between them. Germline CDR1 is SGHRS and CDR2 is YFSETQ. CDR3 in amino acids: CASSLEDFYNEQFF. In DNA, the CDR3 is TGCGCCAGCAGCTTGGAGGACTTCTACAATGAGCAGTTCTTC. The complete variable domain, with remaining parts taken from reference TRBV5-1 and TRBJ2-1, reads KAGVTQTPRYLIKTRGQQVTLSCSPISGHRSVSWYQQTPGQGLQFLFEYFSETQRNKGNFPGRFSGRQFSNSRSEMNVSTLELGDSALYLCASSLEDFYNEQFFGPGTRLTVL.

The chain combines TRBV2 with TRBJ2-7; TRBD1 aligns across 9 bases. Germline assignment: CDR1 SNHLY and CDR2 FYNNEI. J was trimmed by 2 bases and V by 11 bases; bases with no gene match: 4. The CDR3 length is 12 residues. The CDR3 coding sequence is TGTGCCGGCCGACAGGGGGCCTACGAGCAGTACTTC. Translated: CAGRQGAYEQYF. Looking up the rest from reference TRBV2 and TRBJ2-7 gives the full variable domain: EPEVTQTPSHQVTQMGQEVILRCVPISNHLYFYWYRQILGQKVEFLVSFYNNEISEKSEIFDDQFSVERPDGSNFTLKIRSTKLEDSAMYFCAGRQGAYEQYFGPGTRLTVT.

In DNA, the CDR3 is TGTGCCAGCAGCCAAGATTGGGACAGGCGAAACACTGAAGCTTTCTTT. It specifies CASSQDWDRRNTEAFF. The V call is TRBV3-1 (or the pseudogene TRBV3-2), the J call TRBJ1-1, with TRBD1 matching over 8 bases. This CDR3 has 16 amino acids. Germline V gives CDR1 LGHDT, CDR2 YNNKEL (reference sequence). Trimming at V came to 0 bases and at J to 2 bases, leaving 5 bases not matched to a gene.

The rearrangement links TRBV5-4 to TRBJ1-1; no definite D call. The CDR3 has 11 amino acids. The germline V and J ends were trimmed by 0 bases and 14 bases, with 11 bases remaining between them. The germline V gene has CDR1 SGHNT and CDR2 YYREEE (reference sequence). The CDR3 loop reads CASSLGSESFF. In DNA, the CDR3 is TGTGCCAGCAGCTTGGGGAGCGAGTCGTTCTTT.

The CDR3 region has the DNA TGTGCCGCCTCAGACAGGGCAAGCATTCAGTACTTC. It is translated as CAASDRASIQYF. The genes are TRBV10-3 and TRBJ2-4; 7 bases match TRBD1. Looked up from germline, CDR1 is ENHRY and CDR2 is SYGVKD. The J segment lost 9 bases and the V segment lost 11 bases, leaving 10 bases of the junction unmatched. CDR3 length: 12 residues.

The rearrangement uses TRBV4-1 and TRBJ2-5, with 8 bases aligning to TRBD1. The V gene's germline CDR1 is MGHRA and CDR2 YSYEKL. The CDR3 sequence is 15 residues long. J lost 4 bases, V lost 5 bases, and 9 bases had no gene match. The CDR3 loop is CASSSQQGGPETQYF. In DNA, the CDR3 is TGCGCCAGCAGCTCCCAACAGGGGGGTCCAGAGACCCAGTACTTC.

V is TRBV19 and J is TRBJ2-3; 9 nucleotides match TRBD2. Germline V lookup: CDR1 LNHDA, CDR2 SQIVND (reference sequence). CDR3 length: 15 amino acids. The V segment lost 3 bases and the J segment 5 bases; nucleotides outside the gene matches: 6. DNA of the CDR3: TGTGCCAGTAGTATGAGTGCGGGAGGGGGAGATACGCAGTATTTT. Encoded protein: CASSMSAGGGDTQYF.

The chain couples TRBV6-1 to TRBJ2-7, with a possible D match to TRBD1 (5 bases). Germline V gene data show CDR1 as MNHNS and CDR2 as SASEGT. V was trimmed by 2 bases and J by 2 bases, leaving 7 bases between them. There are 13 residues in the CDR3. The DNA for the CDR3 is TGTGCCAGCAGTGAACAGGGTCCCTACGAGCAGTACTTC. It is translated as CASSEQGPYEQYF.

The V gene is TRBV28, the J gene TRBJ1-1; D gene uncertain. The CDR3 spans 12 residues. Germline V gene data show CDR1 as MDHEN and CDR2 as SYDVKM. V lost 6 bases to trimming and J lost 4 bases, with 9 bases between them. CDR3 DNA: TGTGCCAGCAGCTTTTTTAGCACTGAAGCTTTCTTT. Protein sequence: CASSFFSTEAFF. Looking up the rest from reference TRBV28 and TRBJ1-1 gives the full variable domain: DVKVTQSSRYLVKRTGEKVFLECVQDMDHENMFWYRQDPGLGLRLIYFSYDVKMKEKGDIPEGYSVSREKKERFSLILESASTNQTSMYLCASSFFSTEAFFGQGTRLTVV.

V is TRBV27 and J is TRBJ1-5; maybe TRBD1 (6 bases). The CDR3 has 16 amino acids. Looked up from germline, CDR1 is MNHEY and CDR2 is SMNVEV (reference sequence). V was clipped by 5 bases and J by 2 bases, with 16 bases between them. CDR3 in DNA: TGTGCCAGCAGTCGTTCGTCAGGGGTCGGCAATCAGCCCCAGCATTTT. Translation gives CASSRSSGVGNQPQHF.

Worth noting for this clone: A junction end diverges from the germline sequence, so it may reflect a read error. V is TRBV12-3 or TRBV12-4 and J is TRBJ1-3, with D possibly TRBD1 on 5 matching bases. The CDR3 totals 13 residues. CDR3 sequence (DNA): TGTGCCAGCAGTTTCAGGGCTGGCAACACCATATATTTT. Translated: CASSFRAGNTIYF.

The rearrangement links TRBV19 to TRBJ1-1, with D hard to call. The CDR3 is made up of 14 amino acids. Germline CDR1 and CDR2: LNHDA and SQIVND (reference sequence). V lost 5 bases, J lost 4 bases, and 14 bases lay in between. The CDR3 sequence is CASSLLRGGTEAFF. DNA for the CDR3: TGTGCCAGTAGTCTCCTCCGAGGAGGCACTGAAGCTTTCTTT.

This clone has only one observation. V is TRBV2 and J is TRBJ1-5; TRBD1 aligns across 9 bases. Germline CDR1 SNHLY, CDR2 FYNNEI. There are 14 residues in the CDR3. J lost 7 bases, V lost 7 bases, and 8 bases had no gene match. The chain's CDR3 is CASTKQGAGQPQHF. In DNA form, the CDR3 reads TGTGCCAGCACCAAACAGGGGGCGGGGCAGCCCCAGCATTTT.

This clone was found a few times. The chain combines TRBV7-9 with TRBJ2-1, with 8 positions matching TRBD1. Trimming removed 5 bases from V and 2 bases from J; junction bases left unmatched: 8. Germline V CDR1 and CDR2: SEHNR, FQNEAQ (reference sequence). The CDR3 runs 16 residues. This CDR3 reads CASSPRTGPTYNEQFF. As DNA, the CDR3 is TGTGCCAGCAGCCCGAGGACAGGGCCTACCTACAATGAGCAGTTCTTC. Supplemented by reference TRBV7-9 and TRBJ2-1, the full variable domain reads DTGVSQNPRHKITKRGQNVTFRCDPISEHNRLYWYRQTLGQGPEFLTYFQNEAQLEKSRLLSDRFSAERPKGSFSTLEIQRTEQGDSAMYLCASSPRTGPTYNEQFFGPGTRLTVL.

The rearrangement links TRBV7-6 to TRBJ2-2; D is uncertain. The CDR3 runs 14 residues. V shed 0 bases and J shed 0 bases, with 2 bases lying between them. Germline V lookup: CDR1 SGHVS, CDR2 FNYEAQ. As DNA, the CDR3 is TGTGCCAGCAGCTTAGCTACGAACACCGGGGAGCTGTTTTTT. Translated, it gives CASSLATNTGELFF.